This TCR beta chain was captured in a study of T cells in Graves' hyperthyroidism and ophthalmopathy. On this clonotype: Its antigen is still unknown.

It was RNA transcripts that yielded the amplified TCR beta CDR3 regions. First-round RT-PCR of the TCR CDR3 relied on the HTBI primer set. TCRdb fed the multiplex PCR reads into MiXCR, producing one record per CDR3 protein. The top ten clones hold 4% to 5.5% of a sample with hundreds of thousands of distinct CDR3 sequences, under 15% of them seen once. Study-wide points: A model of 13 V-J pairs discriminated ophthalmopathy from stable hyperthyroidism. Peripheral blood also featured most of the thyroid clonotypes expanded above 0.001.

In the ophthalmopathy cohort, Clinical Activity Score was at least 3, NOSPECS grade at least 4, and duration under 3 months. Pregnant or lactating patients were excluded, as were those with uncontrolled infection or other autoimmune disease. Trimming pared 2 bases from V and 3 bases from J, leaving 10 bases between. Germline lookup yields CDR1 MNHEY and CDR2 SVGAGI. This CDR3 is 14 amino acids long. J is TRBJ1-1 and V is TRBV6-5, with D possibly TRBD1 on 6 matching bases. The material sequenced was blood. This receptor was identified in a woman aged 40 to 50 with Graves' ophthalmopathy. CDR3 nucleotides: TGTGCCAGCAGTTACCGAGGACAGTACACTGAAGCTTTCTTT. It codes for CASSYRGQYTEAFF.